This entry describes one T cell receptor (beta chain). The sample is drawn from a study of shared clonotypes between healthy human individuals. Germline CDR1 LNHDA, CDR2 SQIVND (reference sequence). With V trimmed by 7 bases and J by 6 bases, 9 bases remained unmatched. This CDR3 is built from 15 residues. Sequencing was performed with immunoSEQ multiplex PCR; in TCRdb, only in-frame clones are kept and a portion is missing. The table records around 700,000 clones, 72% of them present only once. The receptor's source is a woman aged 25 to 39 in good health. Sequencing was done on a sample of memory CD4+ T cells sorted from blood. The sample's subset: CD45RA-negative fraction. V usage is TRBV19 and J usage is TRBJ2-1, with 10 bases identical to TRBD2. CDR3 in amino acids: CASMTGLAGANEQFF. In DNA, the CDR3 is TGTGCCAGTATGACGGGGCTAGCGGGAGCCAATGAGCAGTTCTTC.